The next 31 T cell receptor beta chains were all read from a single sample in a study of CXCR3-negative and CXCR3-positive naive CD8 T cells. Whole-study findings and limits: For CXCR3-positive naive cells, TRB CDR3s were more hydrophobic than those of CXCR3-negative naive cells.

The antigens of these receptors remain unknown. Through 5' RACE with UMI labels, the TRB cDNA libraries were prepared. TCRdb reprocessed the 5' RACE reads; each CDR3 protein has one entry and no DNA is given. The sample holds 140,000 to 150,000 distinct CDR3 sequences. Specimen: naive CXCR3+ CD8+ T cells from blood. Subset noted: CD45RO-CCR7+CD27+CD95- naive CD8+ T cells expressing CXCR3 (TNR3+). The receptors stem from a human donor in good health. Some clones in this sample may be carry-over from other donors' samples.

The J gene is TRBJ2-7, the V gene TRBV9; there is no DNA to check the TCRdb D call of TRBD2. This CDR3 contains 13 residues. Germline-derived CDR1 and CDR2 are SGDLS and YYNGEE. This CDR3 is CASSPTNAYEQYF.

This sequence joins TRBV5-1 and TRBJ2-3; no DNA is available, so the TRBD2 call from TCRdb remains unchecked. The CDR3 loop spans 19 amino acids. Germline CDR1 is SGHRS and CDR2 is YFSETQ. The CDR3 region is CASSSPSPGTSGGPDTQYF.

The chain employs TRBV29-1 and TRBJ1-2; the TCRdb call, TRBD1, lacks DNA for checking. This CDR3 region has 11 residues. The V gene's germline CDR1 is SQVTM and CDR2 ANQGSEA. The CDR3 protein is CSEGGGDGYTF.

The CDR3 spells CASLPTIGPQHTQYF. The V gene is TRBV19, the J gene TRBJ2-3; there is no DNA to check the TCRdb D call of TRBD2. The germline V gene encodes CDR1 LNHDA and CDR2 SQIVND (reference sequence). The CDR3 covers 15 residues.

The V and J genes are TRBV10-1 and TRBJ1-2. Germline V gene data show CDR1 as WNHNN and CDR2 as SYGVQD (reference sequence). This CDR3 is 14 amino acids long. The CDR3 loop reads CASSDPSGLYGYTF.

This chain joins TRBV12-3 or TRBV12-4 and TRBJ2-2; TCRdb outputs TRBD2, but without DNA this stays unchecked. The CDR3 has 15 residues. CDR3 residues: CASRGGGGNTGELFF.

The rearrangement uses TRBV29-1 and TRBJ2-1. The CDR3 has 15 amino acids. Germline V gene lookup returns CDR1 SQVTM and CDR2 ANQGSEA. Here the CDR3 reads CSVEGRASSYNEQFF.

V gene TRBV29-1 combines with J gene TRBJ2-1; TCRdb's assignment of TRBD1 cannot be checked, as there is no DNA. The CDR3 spans 14 residues. The germline CDR1 and CDR2 sequences are SQVTM and ANQGSEA. The CDR3 region is CSVETGGLYNEQFF.

CDR3 residues: CSFRDTSTGELFF. V and J are TRBV29-1 and TRBJ2-2; the TCRdb call, TRBD1, lacks DNA for checking. The CDR3 contains 13 residues. CDR1 SQVTM and CDR2 ANQGSEA come from the germline V gene.

V and J are TRBV9 and TRBJ1-1; TCRdb picks TRBD1, but there is no DNA to check that call. Germline assignment: CDR1 SGDLS and CDR2 YYNGEE. The CDR3 totals 15 residues. This CDR3 reads CASSASGATNTEAFF.

The chain joins TRBV5-1 to TRBJ2-1; there is no DNA to check the TCRdb D call of TRBD2. CDR3 length equals 18 residues. CDR1 is SGHRS, CDR2 YFSETQ, per germline. Here the CDR3 reads CASSLGLSATTGYNEQFF. Using reference TRBV5-1 and TRBJ2-1 for the parts outside the CDR3, the full variable domain is KAGVTQTPRYLIKTRGQQVTLSCSPISGHRSVSWYQQTPGQGLQFLFEYFSETQRNKGNFPGRFSGRQFSNSRSEMNVSTLELGDSALYLCASSLGLSATTGYNEQFFGPGTRLTVL.

CDR3 sequence reads: CASPQLRQFGANVLTF. The chain recombines TRBV21-1 with TRBJ2-6. TRBV21-1 is designated a pseudogene. The CDR3 extends over 16 amino acids.

The V call is TRBV20-1, the J call TRBJ1-1. Germline-derived CDR1 and CDR2 are DFQATT and SNEGSKA (reference sequence). The CDR3 consists of 12 residues. The CDR3 here is CSAASSNTEAFF.

This chain links TRBV7-6 with TRBJ2-1. In germline, CDR1 is SGHVS, CDR2 FNYEAQ. This CDR3 has 13 amino acids. CDR3 amino acids: CASSAIQNNEQFF.

The J gene is TRBJ2-7, the V gene TRBV21-1; checking the TCRdb D call of TRBD1 is not possible without DNA. TRBV21-1 is a documented pseudogene. The CDR3 is 15 residues long. This CDR3 is CASSKEGTGASEQYF.

The chain carries TRBV7-9 and TRBJ2-1. CDR1 is SEHNR, CDR2 FQNEAQ, per germline (reference sequence). The CDR3 spans 15 residues. The CDR3 spells CASSFSGRSYNEQFF.

The chain uses TRBV2 and TRBJ2-4; TCRdb's D call of TRBD1 is untestable without DNA. Germline loops: CDR1 SNHLY, CDR2 FYNNEI. CDR3 size: 17 residues. This CDR3 is CASSEAHRAESKNIQYF. Together with reference TRBV2 and TRBJ2-4, the CDR3 gives the full variable domain: EPEVTQTPSHQVTQMGQEVILRCVPISNHLYFYWYRQILGQKVEFLVSFYNNEISEKSEIFDDQFSVERPDGSNFTLKIRSTKLEDSAMYFCASSEAHRAESKNIQYFGAGTRLSVL.

The V and J genes are TRBV12-3 or TRBV12-4 and TRBJ2-5; absent DNA, TCRdb's TRBD1 call cannot be checked. The CDR3 is 14 residues long. The CDR3: CASSPPRGQETQYF.

The chain has TRBV5-1 and TRBJ1-2; TCRdb returns TRBD1, unconfirmable since there is no DNA. Germline CDR1 reads SGHRS; CDR2 reads YFSETQ. The CDR3 extends over 15 amino acids. CDR3 protein: CASSLAWVPGDGHTF.

The V call is TRBV2, the J call TRBJ2-5; the D call of TRBD1 rests on TCRdb alone, since no DNA is present to check it. This CDR3 comprises 13 residues. CDR1 is SNHLY, CDR2 FYNNEI, per germline. CDR3 in amino acids: CASRQGHGETQYF.

CDR3 sequence reads: CASSLDWDPGTGELFF. The chain couples TRBV5-1 to TRBJ2-2; TCRdb reports TRBD1, a call that lacks DNA to check it against. Germline V CDR1 and CDR2: SGHRS, YFSETQ. CDR3 size: 16 residues.

This chain's CDR3 is CATRRSGNQETQYF. The chain has TRBV15 and TRBJ2-5. The CDR3 is 14 amino acids. Germline V gene sequence: CDR1 LNHNV, CDR2 YYDKDF (reference sequence). Based on the CDR3 plus reference TRBV15 and TRBJ2-5, the full variable domain is DAMVIQNPRYQVTQFGKPVTLSCSQTLNHNVMYWYQQKSSQAPKLLFHYYDKDFNNEADTPDNFQSRRPNTSFCFLDIRSPGLGDTAMYLCATRRSGNQETQYFGPGTRLLVL.

CDR3 in amino acids: CASSNLQGVDEKLFF. The rearrangement joins TRBV6-6 to TRBJ1-4; TCRdb's assignment of TRBD1 cannot be checked, as there is no DNA. CDR1 is MNHNY and CDR2 is SVGAGI in the germline V gene (reference sequence). This CDR3 contains 15 residues.

V usage is TRBV20-1 and J usage is TRBJ1-6. Germline V gene sequence: CDR1 DFQATT, CDR2 SNEGSKA (reference sequence). The CDR3 runs 15 residues. The CDR3 reads CSALDRRSYNSPLHF.

This chain connects TRBV10-2 to TRBJ2-7; the D call from TCRdb, TRBD1, cannot be confirmed without DNA. This CDR3 spans 12 amino acids. Germline assignment: CDR1 WSHSY and CDR2 SAAADI. This CDR3 reads CASSEEGAEEYF.

The genes are TRBV27 and TRBJ2-3; no DNA is available, so the TRBD2 call from TCRdb remains unchecked. The CDR3 length is 14 residues. Germline assignment: CDR1 MNHEY and CDR2 SMNVEV (reference sequence). The CDR3 protein is CASSLGDFTDTQYF.

The chain links TRBV5-1 to TRBJ2-7; TCRdb lists TRBD2, though no DNA is available to test this call. Germline CDR1 and CDR2: SGHRS and YFSETQ. The CDR3 totals 16 residues. CDR3 sequence reads: CASSSTRGGSPYEQYF.

V and J are TRBV5-1 and TRBJ2-7. The CDR3 consists of 12 residues. The V gene's germline CDR1 is SGHRS and CDR2 YFSETQ. CDR3 region: CASGPSTYEQYF.

The chain couples TRBV29-1 to TRBJ2-1; TCRdb picks TRBD1, but there is no DNA to check that call. Germline V gene data show CDR1 as SQVTM and CDR2 as ANQGSEA. The length of the CDR3 is 13 residues. CDR3 sequence reads: CSDRGYSYNEQFF.

The chain couples TRBV7-2 to TRBJ2-7. This CDR3 is built from 15 residues. Germline V CDR1 and CDR2: SGHTA, FQGNSA. CDR3 residues: CASSLVLGSSYEQYF.

The chain has TRBV4-3 and TRBJ2-3; without DNA, the TCRdb call of TRBD1 cannot be checked. CDR1 is LGHNA and CDR2 is YSLEER in the germline V gene. The CDR3 has 16 amino acids. Here the CDR3 reads CASSQEGGSRTDTQYF.